The next 21 T cell receptor beta chains were all read from a single sample in a study of T cells after somatic rescue of genetic block (TCRdb year 2020). The library was built by means of the immunoSEQ multiplex PCR assay. What TCRdb holds here is the immuneACCESS table cut down to in-frame rearrangements. Part of the clones is not present; checked against another copy, under half of the missing clones reflect an unresolved V gene, and the others are unexplained. This sample is represented by around 64,000 clones; 90% to 95% of them were singletons. About 3% of the sample belongs to the ten largest clones. Input material: peripheral blood mononuclear cells (PBMCs). The receptors shown here come from a man between 35 and 55 years old.

This chain connects TRBV11-3 to TRBJ2-7, with 9 nucleotides matching TRBD2. Trimming removed 4 bases from V and 1 base from J; junction bases left unmatched: 5. The germline V gene has CDR1 SGHNT and CDR2 YENEEA. This CDR3 is 15 amino acids long. The CDR3 spells CASSSATSGSYEQYF. The CDR3 DNA is TGTGCCAGCAGCTCCGCGACTAGCGGTTCCTACGAGCAGTACTTC.

The V call is TRBV7-8, the J call TRBJ2-5; D is undetermined. Germline V gives CDR1 SGHVS, CDR2 FQNEAQ. The CDR3 is made up of 16 amino acids. With 0 bases removed from V and 0 bases from J, the gap between germline ends came to 11 bases. CDR3 DNA: TGTGCCAGCAGCTTAGCGCCGGTCAGCTACCAAGAGACCCAGTACTTC. It is translated as CASSLAPVSYQETQYF.

This rearrangement joins TRBV27 to TRBJ1-1; D uncertain. The CDR3 is 13 amino acids. The germline V gene encodes CDR1 MNHEY and CDR2 SMNVEV (reference sequence). Between the trimmed V and J ends, which lost 3 bases and 2 bases, there was a span of 7 bases. The CDR3 region has the DNA TGTGCCAGCAGTTTTGGGCCTAACACTGAAGCTTTCTTT. Residues: CASSFGPNTEAFF.

Turning to this clone: In this CDR3 the conserved last residue, phenylalanine or tryptophan, is missing, so a read error is likely. The chain recombines TRBV6-4 with TRBJ1-5, with D hard to call. The CDR3 extends over 14 amino acids. V was pared by 0 bases and J by 4 bases, with 7 bases between. CDR1 MRHNA and CDR2 SNTAGT come from the germline V gene. The CDR3 loop reads CASSDSVGNQPQHL. Written as DNA, the CDR3 is TGTGCCAGCAGTGACTCGGTAGGGAATCAGCCCCAGCATCTT.

The genes are TRBV30 and TRBJ1-2; TRBD1 matches 7 bases. This CDR3 is built from 11 residues. V lost 5 bases, J lost 8 bases, and 5 bases stayed unmatched. Germline V lookup: CDR1 GTSNPN, CDR2 SVGIG (reference sequence). The CDR3 DNA follows: TGTGCCTGGGGGACAGTTTTCGGCTACACCTTC. Its translation is CAWGTVFGYTF.

The V and J genes are TRBV10-3 and TRBJ2-7, with no clear D. The CDR3 has 12 residues. V lost 3 bases and J lost 0, with 3 bases in between. Germline V CDR1 and CDR2: ENHRY, SYGVKD. The CDR3 DNA is TGTGCCATCAGTGATACCTCCTACGAGCAGTACTTC. It specifies CAISDTSYEQYF.

The genes are TRBV11-3 and TRBJ2-1; 12 bases are a match to TRBD2. CDR1 and CDR2 from the germline V gene are SGHNT and YENEEA. This CDR3 is built from 13 residues. After removal of 5 bases from V and 10 bases from J, the junction contained 3 bases not matched to a gene. The CDR3 DNA follows: TGTGCCAGCAGCGTGGGACTAGCGGGCGAGCAGTTCTTC. Translating it yields CASSVGLAGEQFF.

The rearrangement links TRBV7-7 to TRBJ1-5; 9 bases are a match to TRBD1. This CDR3 is built from 14 residues. Germline V gene lookup returns CDR1 SSHAT and CDR2 FNYEAQ (reference sequence). Trimming cost V 4 bases and J 4 bases; bases outside gene matches: 2. Written as DNA, the CDR3 is TGTGCCAGCAGCTCCGGACAGGGGAATCAGCCCCAGCATTTT. This encodes CASSSGQGNQPQHF. Combining the CDR3 with reference TRBV7-7 and TRBJ1-5 gives the whole variable domain GAGVSQSPRYKVTKRGQDVTLRCDPISSHATLYWYQQALGQGPEFLTYFNYEAQPDKSGLPSDRFSAERPEGSISTLTIQRTEQRDSAMYRCASSSGQGNQPQHFGDGTRLSIL.

This chain links TRBV19 with TRBJ2-7; D perhaps matches TRBD1 (6 bases). CDR3 length: 15 residues. V lost 5 bases to trimming and J lost 1 base, with 15 bases between them. In germline, CDR1 is LNHDA, CDR2 SQIVND (reference sequence). The CDR3 DNA sequence: TGTGCCAGTAGTGTATTCACAGGGTTATCCTACGAGCAGTACTTC. As protein: CASSVFTGLSYEQYF.

This chain joins TRBV10-1 and TRBJ1-5, with D unclear. The CDR3 covers 13 residues. Germline V gives CDR1 WNHNN, CDR2 SYGVQD (reference sequence). Trimming removed 2 bases from V and 4 bases from J, with 6 bases in between. Here the CDR3 reads CASSENINQPQHF. The CDR3 nucleotides are TGCGCCAGCAGTGAGAACATTAATCAGCCCCAGCATTTT.

This clone is a singleton in its sample. The CDR3 spells CASSTLGPSNQPQHF. In DNA, the CDR3 is TGTGCCAGCAGTACCCTAGGACCGTCCAATCAGCCCCAGCATTTT. The V gene is TRBV6-1, the J gene TRBJ1-5; D call uncertain. The CDR3 has 15 amino acids. Germline CDR1 and CDR2: MNHNS and SASEGT. V was trimmed by 5 bases and J by 3 bases, leaving 14 bases between them.

This clone was observed a single time. The rearrangement uses TRBV19 and TRBJ2-3, with no clear D. The CDR3 contains 14 residues. Trimming left V 3 bases short and J 2 bases short, with 9 bases between. CDR1 and CDR2 from the germline V gene are LNHDA and SQIVND (reference sequence). CDR3: CASSIGQNTDTQYF. The CDR3 DNA is TGTGCCAGTAGTATTGGTCAAAACACAGATACGCAGTATTTT.

The CDR3 loop reads CASSLDRGGYSNQPQHF. Written as DNA, the CDR3 is TGTGCCAGCAGTTTAGACAGGGGGGGTTATAGCAATCAGCCCCAGCATTTT. The rearrangement uses TRBV28 and TRBJ1-5; 9 bases agree with TRBD1. V shed 2 bases, J shed 0 bases, and the junction held 5 bases outside the gene matches. This CDR3 contains 17 residues. Germline loops: CDR1 MDHEN, CDR2 SYDVKM.

V usage is TRBV6-5 and J usage is TRBJ1-1; D is unclear. This CDR3 has 13 residues. In germline, CDR1 is MNHEY, CDR2 SVGAGI. V was pared by 8 bases and J by 7 bases, with 17 bases between. In DNA form, the CDR3 reads TGTGCCAGCCGCAGTACCCTCCAACTTGAAGCTTTCTTT. Its protein is CASRSTLQLEAFF.

CDR3 DNA: TGTGCCAGCTCACCACCCGACAATATGAACACTGAAGCTTTCTTT. Its protein is CASSPPDNMNTEAFF. The gene calls are TRBV18 and TRBJ1-1; D call uncertain. The CDR3 spans 15 residues. Germline V lookup: CDR1 KGHSH, CDR2 LQKENI. Trimming left V 0 bases short and J 0 bases short, with 8 bases between.

The chain recombines TRBV4-3 with TRBJ2-4; no firm D call. V lost 1 base and J lost 0, with 7 bases in between. Germline V CDR1 and CDR2: LGHNA, YSLEER. The CDR3 has 15 amino acids. DNA of the CDR3: TGCGCCAGCAGCCAAGGATCCCTAGCCAAAAACATTCAGTACTTC. It is translated as CASSQGSLAKNIQYF.

The genes are TRBV10-2 and TRBJ2-2; TRBD1 matches 10 bases. CDR1 and CDR2 (germline): WSHSY, SAAADI. V lost 6 bases and J lost 8; bases outside the gene matches: 6. This CDR3 region has 14 residues. Written as DNA, the CDR3 is TGCGCCAGCAGCCTTGACAGGGGGCAGGGGGAGCTGTTTTTT. Amino acids: CASSLDRGQGELFF.

The J gene is TRBJ1-4, the V gene TRBV2, with D possibly matching TRBD1 (5 bases). From germline, CDR1 is SNHLY and CDR2 FYNNEI. The CDR3 is 14 residues long. V was trimmed by 6 bases and J by 3 bases, leaving 11 bases between them. The CDR3 bases are TGTGCCAGCAGAGAGACAGCCTCTAATGAAAAACTGTTTTTT. It is translated as CASRETASNEKLFF.

The chain has TRBV7-9 and TRBJ1-6; 7 bases align to TRBD1. Germline CDR1 reads SEHNR; CDR2 reads FQNEAQ (reference sequence). The CDR3 consists of 14 residues. Trimming cost V 3 bases and J 8 bases; bases outside gene matches: 4. DNA of the CDR3: TGTGCCAGCAGCTTTACAGGGGTTGATTCACCCCTCCACTTT. Amino acids: CASSFTGVDSPLHF.

The chain uses TRBV29-1 and TRBJ2-7; a possible D gene is TRBD1 (6 bases). Germline lookup yields CDR1 SQVTM and CDR2 ANQGSEA. The V end lost 4 bases, the J end lost 1 base, and 11 bases lay between the germline ends. The CDR3 is made up of 13 amino acids. CDR3 region: CSVVPQGSYEQYF. Here the CDR3 DNA reads TGCAGCGTTGTCCCACAGGGATCCTACGAGCAGTACTTC.

V is TRBV21-1 and J is TRBJ1-2. TRBV21-1 is annotated as a pseudogene. The CDR3 extends over 14 amino acids. The CDR3 loop is CASSKRCVTRGYTF. The CDR3 DNA follows: TGTGCCAGCAGCAAACGTTGTGTGACCCGGGGCTACACCTTC.